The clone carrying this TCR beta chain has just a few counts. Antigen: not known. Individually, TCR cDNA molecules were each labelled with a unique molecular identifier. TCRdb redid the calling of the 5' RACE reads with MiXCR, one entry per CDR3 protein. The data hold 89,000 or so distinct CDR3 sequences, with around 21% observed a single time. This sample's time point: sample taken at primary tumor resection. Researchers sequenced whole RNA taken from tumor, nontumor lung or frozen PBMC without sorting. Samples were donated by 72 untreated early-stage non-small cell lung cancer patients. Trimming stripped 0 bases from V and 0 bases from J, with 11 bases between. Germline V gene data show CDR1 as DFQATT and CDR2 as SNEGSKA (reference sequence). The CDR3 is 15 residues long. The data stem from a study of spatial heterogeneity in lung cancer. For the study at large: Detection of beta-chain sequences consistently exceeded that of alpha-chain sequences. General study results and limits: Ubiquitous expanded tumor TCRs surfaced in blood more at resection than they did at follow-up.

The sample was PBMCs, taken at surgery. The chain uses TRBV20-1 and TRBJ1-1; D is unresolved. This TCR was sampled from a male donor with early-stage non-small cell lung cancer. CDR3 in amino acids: CSARDPNLVNTEAFF. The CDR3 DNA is TGCAGTGCTAGAGACCCGAACCTCGTGAACACTGAAGCTTTCTTT.